The rows below give T cell receptor beta chains drawn from one sample of a study of blood T cell repertoires in COVID-19. Libraries were prepared by immunoSEQ multiplex PCR; TCRdb keeps only in-frame clonotypes and omits some of them. In the table there are about 200,000 clones, 85% of which are singletons. Sequenced input: peripheral blood. All receptors derive from a woman between 65 and 79 years old with COVID-19, enrolled during active disease. CDR3s include the opening cysteine and the closing phenylalanine or tryptophan. Each record gives: D gene, clone size, V gene, J gene, CDR3 protein, CDR3 DNA. D genes are given only for firm matches. Clone sizes are given selectively: once, few, many, or a class where the clone is expanded.

d_call: TRBD1; clone_size: NA; v_call: TRBV7-9; j_call: TRBJ1-2; cdr3_aa: CASSLTGQGGRSYTF; cdr3_nt: TGTGCCAGCAGCTTAACGGGACAGGGGGGGCGTAGCTACACCTTC
d_call: TRBD1; clone_size: few; v_call: TRBV7-2; j_call: TRBJ1-6; cdr3_aa: CASSPGQGAYNSPLHF; cdr3_nt: TGTGCCAGCAGCCCCGGACAGGGAGCCTATAATTCACCCCTCCACTTT
d_call: TRBD2; clone_size: NA; v_call: TRBV7-3; j_call: TRBJ2-5; cdr3_aa: CASSKSGSGETQYF; cdr3_nt: TGTGCCAGCAGCAAAAGCGGGAGTGGAGAGACCCAGTACTTC
d_call: NA; clone_size: NA; v_call: TRBV27; j_call: TRBJ2-3; cdr3_aa: CASSSTDKIQTDTQYF; cdr3_nt: TGTGCCAGCAGTTCCACCGACAAGATACAAACAGATACGCAGTATTTT
d_call: TRBD1; clone_size: NA; v_call: TRBV6-1; j_call: TRBJ2-1; cdr3_aa: CASSEFGTATYNEQFF; cdr3_nt: TGTGCCAGCAGTGAATTTGGGACAGCCACCTACAATGAGCAGTTCTTC
d_call: NA; clone_size: NA; v_call: TRBV5-1; j_call: TRBJ1-4; cdr3_aa: CASSPNEGRSEKLFF; cdr3_nt: TGCGCCAGCAGTCCAAATGAGGGTCGCAGCGAAAAACTGTTTTTT
d_call: TRBD1; clone_size: NA; v_call: TRBV7-9; j_call: TRBJ1-2; cdr3_aa: CASSWGTGTGAFYTF; cdr3_nt: TGTGCCAGCAGCTGGGGGACCGGGACAGGGGCCTTCTACACCTTC
d_call: NA; clone_size: NA; v_call: TRBV12-3/TRBV12-4; j_call: TRBJ2-7; cdr3_aa: CASSLTGEQYF; cdr3_nt: TGTGCCAGCAGTTTAACGGGCGAGCAGTACTTC
d_call: NA; clone_size: once; v_call: TRBV7-2; j_call: TRBJ2-1; cdr3_aa: CASSPVQNEQFF; cdr3_nt: TGTGCCAGCAGCCCCGTACAGAATGAGCAGTTCTTC
d_call: TRBD1; clone_size: NA; v_call: TRBV5-5; j_call: TRBJ1-2; cdr3_aa: CASSSQGALGYTF; cdr3_nt: TGTGCCAGCAGCTCACAGGGGGCGCTTGGCTACACCTTC
d_call: TRBD1; clone_size: NA; v_call: TRBV25-1; j_call: TRBJ1-1; cdr3_aa: CASSGGVTEAFF; cdr3_nt: TGTGCCAGTTCAGGGGGCGTCACTGAAGCTTTCTTT
d_call: NA; clone_size: NA; v_call: TRBV7-2; j_call: TRBJ1-2; cdr3_aa: CASSFPGGANYGYTF; cdr3_nt: TGTGCCAGCAGTTTCCCGGGGGGAGCTAACTATGGCTACACCTTC
d_call: TRBD1; clone_size: NA; v_call: TRBV19; j_call: TRBJ2-1; cdr3_aa: CARGQGAWNEQFF; cdr3_nt: TGTGCCAGGGGACAGGGGGCTTGGAATGAGCAGTTCTTC
d_call: NA; clone_size: NA; v_call: TRBV6-6; j_call: TRBJ1-4; cdr3_aa: CASSPPGRGNEKLFF; cdr3_nt: TGTGCCAGCAGTCCGCCGGGACGGGGGAATGAAAAACTGTTTTTT
d_call: NA; clone_size: NA; v_call: TRBV19; j_call: TRBJ1-5; cdr3_aa: CASTRTSPNQPQHF; cdr3_nt: TGTGCCAGCACGAGGACAAGCCCTAATCAGCCCCAGCATTTT
d_call: TRBD1; clone_size: NA; v_call: TRBV6-2/TRBV6-3; j_call: TRBJ1-5; cdr3_aa: CASSYEGTANQPQHF; cdr3_nt: TGTGCCAGCAGTTACGAGGGGACAGCAAATCAGCCCCAGCATTTT
d_call: NA; clone_size: NA; v_call: TRBV6-5; j_call: TRBJ1-1; cdr3_aa: CASSPGVGENTEAFF; cdr3_nt: TGTGCCAGCAGTCCGGGTGTGGGAGAGAACACTGAAGCTTTCTTT
d_call: TRBD1; clone_size: NA; v_call: TRBV27; j_call: TRBJ1-5; cdr3_aa: CASGPDRGNQPQHF; cdr3_nt: TGTGCCAGCGGCCCGGACAGGGGAAATCAGCCCCAGCATTTT
d_call: TRBD2; clone_size: NA; v_call: TRBV19; j_call: TRBJ2-7; cdr3_aa: CASSLGTSGSYEQYF; cdr3_nt: TGTGCCAGTAGTCTAGGGACTAGCGGGAGCTACGAGCAGTACTTC
d_call: NA; clone_size: NA; v_call: TRBV19; j_call: TRBJ1-4; cdr3_aa: CASSKGGTLDSALFF; cdr3_nt: TGTGCCAGTAGTAAGGGGGGGACACTTGATTCGGCTCTGTTTTTT